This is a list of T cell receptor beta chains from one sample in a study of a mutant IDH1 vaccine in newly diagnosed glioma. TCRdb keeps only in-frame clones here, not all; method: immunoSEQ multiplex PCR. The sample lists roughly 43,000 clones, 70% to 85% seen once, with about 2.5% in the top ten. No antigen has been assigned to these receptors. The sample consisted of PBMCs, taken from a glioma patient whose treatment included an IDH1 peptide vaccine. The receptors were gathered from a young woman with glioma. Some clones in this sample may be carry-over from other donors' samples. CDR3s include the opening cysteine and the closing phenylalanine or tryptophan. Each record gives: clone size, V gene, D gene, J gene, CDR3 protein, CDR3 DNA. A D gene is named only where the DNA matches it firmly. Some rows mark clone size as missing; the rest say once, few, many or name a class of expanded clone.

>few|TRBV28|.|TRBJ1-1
CASSSPAQGMNTEAFF
TGTGCCAGCAGTTCCCCAGCACAGGGAATGAACACTGAAGCTTTCTTT
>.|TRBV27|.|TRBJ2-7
CASSFGTNEQYF
TGTGCCAGCAGTTTCGGGACAAACGAGCAGTACTTC
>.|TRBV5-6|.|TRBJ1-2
CASSSGAIPFYGYTF
TGTGCCAGCAGCTCGGGGGCTATCCCTTTCTATGGCTACACCTTC
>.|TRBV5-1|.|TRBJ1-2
CASSFSRVDYGYTF
TGCGCCAGCAGCTTCAGCAGGGTAGACTATGGCTACACCTTC
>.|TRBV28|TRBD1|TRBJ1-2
CASSLVRDSYGYTF
TGTGCCAGCAGTTTGGTTCGGGACAGCTATGGCTACACCTTC
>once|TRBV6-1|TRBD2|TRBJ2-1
CASSPLREGQFF
TGTGCCAGCAGCCCTTTGCGGGAGGGCCAGTTCTTC
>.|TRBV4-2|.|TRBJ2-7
CASSQLGVYEQYF
TGTGCCAGCAGCCAACTTGGGGTCTACGAGCAGTACTTC
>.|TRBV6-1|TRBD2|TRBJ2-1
CASSPLAGGLYEQFF
TGTGCCAGCAGTCCTCTAGCGGGAGGTTTATATGAGCAGTTCTTC
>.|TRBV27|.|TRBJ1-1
CASSPSGVFREDTEAFF
TGTGCCAGCAGCCCAAGTGGGGTTTTCCGTGAGGACACTGAAGCTTTCTTT
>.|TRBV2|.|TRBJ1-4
CASKDSGNEKLFF
TGTGCCAGCAAGGACAGTGGAAATGAAAAACTGTTTTTT
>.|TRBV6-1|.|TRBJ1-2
CASRGRYPLYGYTF
TGTGCCAGCAGGGGGCGCTACCCTCTCTATGGCTACACCTTC
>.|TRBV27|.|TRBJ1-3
CASSLGAFSGNTIYF
TGTGCCAGCAGTTTGGGGGCCTTCTCTGGAAACACCATATATTTT
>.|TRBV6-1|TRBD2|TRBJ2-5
CASSEVLAGGSPRTQYF
TGTGCCAGCAGTGAGGTACTAGCGGGTGGGTCGCCCAGGACCCAGTACTTC
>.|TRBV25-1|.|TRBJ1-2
CASLGGAGYGYTF
TGTGCCAGCCTGGGAGGGGCTGGTTATGGCTACACCTTC
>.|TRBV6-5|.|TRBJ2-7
CASSSKDDRSFAYF
TGTGCCAGCAGTTCAAAAGATGACCGCTCCTTCGCGTACTTC
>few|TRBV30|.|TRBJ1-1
CAWNGDNTEAFF
TGTGCCTGGAACGGTGATAACACTGAAGCTTTCTTT
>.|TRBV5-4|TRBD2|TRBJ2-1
CASSPGTSGRVPFNEQFF
TGTGCCAGCAGCCCCGGGACTAGCGGGAGGGTTCCTTTTAATGAGCAGTTCTTC
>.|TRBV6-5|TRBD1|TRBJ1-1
CASTPGQGLKAFF
TGTGCCAGCACCCCAGGACAGGGGCTTAAAGCTTTCTTT
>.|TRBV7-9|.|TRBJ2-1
CASSLGSGRAAYNEQFF
TGTGCCAGCAGCTTAGGGTCAGGGCGGGCTGCCTACAATGAGCAGTTCTTC
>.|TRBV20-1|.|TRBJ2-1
CSASPAQEQFF
TGCAGTGCTAGTCCGGCCCAGGAGCAGTTCTTC
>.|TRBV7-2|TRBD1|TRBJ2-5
CASSDTGQQETQYF
TGTGCCAGCAGCGATACGGGACAGCAAGAGACCCAGTACTTC
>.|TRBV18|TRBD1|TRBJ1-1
CASSPGQHMNTEAFF
TGTGCCAGCTCACCGGGACAGCACATGAACACTGAAGCTTTCTTT
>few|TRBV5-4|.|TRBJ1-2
CASSSKMDFYGYTF
TGTGCCAGCAGTTCCAAGATGGACTTCTATGGCTACACCTTC
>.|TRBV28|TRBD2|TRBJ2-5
CASVAGGETQYF
TGTGCCAGCGTCGCCGGGGGGGAGACCCAGTACTTC
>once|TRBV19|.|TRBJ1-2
CASRLVGGANYGYTF
TGTGCCAGTAGGCTGGTGGGGGGAGCTAACTATGGCTACACCTTC
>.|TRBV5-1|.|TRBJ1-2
CASSSGSRDYGYTF
TGCGCCAGCAGCTCCGGGAGTAGGGATTATGGCTACACCTTC
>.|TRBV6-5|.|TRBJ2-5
CASSYSRDSEETQYF
TGTGCCAGCAGTTACTCTCGGGACTCAGAAGAGACCCAGTACTTC
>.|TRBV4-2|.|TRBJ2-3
CASSREETDTQYF
TGTGCCAGCAGCCGAGAGGAAACAGATACGCAGTATTTT
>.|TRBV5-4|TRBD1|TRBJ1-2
CASSLGGQGASLYGYTF
TGTGCCAGCAGCTTAGGGGGACAGGGCGCCTCTCTCTATGGCTACACCTTC